This T cell receptor (beta chain) was recorded in a study of radiotherapy plus CTLA-4 blockade in lung cancer. Study as a whole: Among all patients, roughly 19% showed objective responses, while roughly 31% had disease control. Study-level findings and limits: The best predictor of response was reported to be early blood T cell clone dynamics, with interferon-beta. Peripheral blood showed expansion of tumor-derived TCR clones after radiotherapy and ipilimumab.

For this clone: Its antigen is unidentified.

The V and J ends lost 1 base and 7 bases, in that order; junction bases with no gene match: 11. The CDR3 is 16 amino acids. Germline CDR1 is SGHTA and CDR2 is FQGTGA. Libraries were prepared by immunoSEQ multiplex PCR; TCRdb keeps only in-frame clonotypes and omits some of them. Of about 97,000 clones in the sample, 65% to 75% were seen once. The V call is TRBV7-3, the J call TRBJ2-7, with 9 bases matching TRBD1. Source: peripheral blood, taken from a patient treated with radiotherapy plus ipilimumab. This clonotype was obtained from a human donor with non-small cell lung cancer who had a partial response to radiotherapy plus ipilimumab. Some clones in this sample may be carry-over from other donors' samples. The CDR3, as DNA: TGTGCCAGCAGCTTAATGGGACAGGGCCTCGGGGGGGAGCAGTACTTC. This sequence encodes CASSLMGQGLGGEQYF.